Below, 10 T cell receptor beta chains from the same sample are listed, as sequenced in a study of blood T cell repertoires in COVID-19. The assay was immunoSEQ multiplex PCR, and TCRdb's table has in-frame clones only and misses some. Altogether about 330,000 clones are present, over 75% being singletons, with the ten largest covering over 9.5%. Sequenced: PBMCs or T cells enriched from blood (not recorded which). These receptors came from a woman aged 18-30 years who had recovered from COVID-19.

The CDR3, as DNA: TGTGCCAGCAGCTTGGGAGGGATGCAGGATTCACCCCTCCACTTT. The encoded protein is CASSLGGMQDSPLHF. This sequence joins TRBV5-4 and TRBJ1-6; D is unresolved. This CDR3 comprises 15 residues. The germline V and J ends were trimmed by 0 bases and 8 bases, with 12 bases remaining between them. Germline V gene sequence: CDR1 SGHNT, CDR2 YYREEE (reference sequence).

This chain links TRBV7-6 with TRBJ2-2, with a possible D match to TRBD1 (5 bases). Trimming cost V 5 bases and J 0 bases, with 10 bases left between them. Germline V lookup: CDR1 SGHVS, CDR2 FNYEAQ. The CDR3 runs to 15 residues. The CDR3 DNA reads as TGTGCCAGCAGCCCGACAGTTACGAACACCGGGGAGCTGTTTTTT. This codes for CASSPTVTNTGELFF.

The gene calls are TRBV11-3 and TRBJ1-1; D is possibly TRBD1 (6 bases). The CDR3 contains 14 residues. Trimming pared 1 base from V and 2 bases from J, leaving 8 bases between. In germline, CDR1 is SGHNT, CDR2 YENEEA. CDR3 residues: CASSLGTDNTEAFF. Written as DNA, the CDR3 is TGTGCCAGCAGCTTAGGGACAGACAACACTGAAGCTTTCTTT.

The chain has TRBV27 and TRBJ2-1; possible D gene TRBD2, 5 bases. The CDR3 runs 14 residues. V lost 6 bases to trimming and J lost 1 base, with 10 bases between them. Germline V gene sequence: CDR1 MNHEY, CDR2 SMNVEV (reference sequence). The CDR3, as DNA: TGTGCCAGCAGATGGAGGATATCCTACAATGAGCAGTTCTTC. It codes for CASRWRISYNEQFF.

The CDR3: CASSQGMGGGAFHEQYF. In DNA, the CDR3 is TGTGCCAGCAGCCAAGGAATGGGCGGGGGGGCATTCCACGAGCAGTACTTC. The chain recombines TRBV4-2 with TRBJ2-7; 9 bases align to TRBD2. V dropped 1 base and J dropped 5; count of bases not matched to a gene: 12. Germline V lookup: CDR1 LGHNA, CDR2 YNFKEQ. This CDR3 region has 17 residues.

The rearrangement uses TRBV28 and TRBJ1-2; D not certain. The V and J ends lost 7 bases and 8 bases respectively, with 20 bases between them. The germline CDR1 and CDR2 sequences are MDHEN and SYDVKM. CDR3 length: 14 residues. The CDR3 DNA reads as TGTGCCAGCATTTCGTCCGAGGCCCCCGGAGGCTACACCTTC. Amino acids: CASISSEAPGGYTF.

The CDR3 loop is CASRNRQGGETEAFF. Written as DNA, the CDR3 is TGCGCCAGCAGGAATCGACAGGGGGGGGAGACTGAAGCTTTCTTT. The J gene is TRBJ1-1, the V gene TRBV10-2; 9 nucleotides match TRBD1. The CDR3 covers 15 residues. After removal of 6 bases from V and 5 bases from J, the junction contained 10 bases not matched to a gene. Germline CDR1 is WSHSY and CDR2 is SAAADI.

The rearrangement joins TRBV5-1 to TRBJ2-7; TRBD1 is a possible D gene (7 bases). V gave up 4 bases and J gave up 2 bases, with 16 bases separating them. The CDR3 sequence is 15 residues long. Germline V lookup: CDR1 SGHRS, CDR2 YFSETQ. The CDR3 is CASSTEGTVTYEQYF. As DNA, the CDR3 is TGCGCCAGCAGCACGGAGGGGACAGTTACCTACGAGCAGTACTTC.

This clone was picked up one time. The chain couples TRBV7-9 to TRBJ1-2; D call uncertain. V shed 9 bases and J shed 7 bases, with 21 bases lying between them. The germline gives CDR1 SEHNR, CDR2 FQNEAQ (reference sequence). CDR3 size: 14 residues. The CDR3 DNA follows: TGTGCCAGTACAGCCTCTTTGAAGGTCGGTGGCTACACCTTC. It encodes CASTASLKVGGYTF.

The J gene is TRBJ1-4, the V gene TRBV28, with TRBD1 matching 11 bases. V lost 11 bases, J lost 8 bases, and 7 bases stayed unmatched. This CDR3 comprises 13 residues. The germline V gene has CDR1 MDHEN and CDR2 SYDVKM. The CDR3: CAGSDRGREKLFF. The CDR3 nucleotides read TGTGCCGGATCGGACAGGGGGCGCGAAAAACTGTTTTTT. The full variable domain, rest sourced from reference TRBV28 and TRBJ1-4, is DVKVTQSSRYLVKRTGEKVFLECVQDMDHENMFWYRQDPGLGLRLIYFSYDVKMKEKGDIPEGYSVSREKKERFSLILESASTNQTSMYLCAGSDRGREKLFFGSGTQLSVL.